The clone carrying this T cell receptor (beta chain) has just one count. J lost 6 bases, V lost 1 base, and 2 bases had no gene match. The CDR3 runs to 15 residues. Germline CDR1 PRHDT, CDR2 FYEKMQ (reference sequence). These data come from a study of blood T cell repertoires in COVID-19. The repertoire was sequenced with immunoSEQ multiplex PCR; TCRdb's copy has only in-frame clones and lacks some. The repertoire consists of roughly 80,000 clones, with roughly 80% occurring once and the leading ten covering less than 10%. The clonotype originates from a human donor in a cohort sampled during active COVID-19. The sample was peripheral blood. The gene calls are TRBV13 and TRBJ2-1; 11 bases fit TRBD2. This chain's CDR3 is CASSLVSGGANEQFF. As DNA, the CDR3 is TGTGCCAGCAGCTTAGTTAGCGGGGGGGCCAATGAGCAGTTCTTC.